The clone carrying this T cell receptor beta chain came up many times. No antigen is known for it. This specimen comes from a study of CD8 T cells in ankylosing spondylitis. Researchers built TCR beta libraries using quantitative 5'-RACE with molecular barcodes. MiXCR was run by TCRdb on the 5' RACE reads, yielding one entry per CDR3 protein. This sample has some 220,000 distinct CDR3 sequences; approximately 7.4% occur once, and the top ten carry approximately 14%. Study conclusions and caveats: Earlier authors reported some of these motif variants in reactive arthritis synovial fluid and blood. Peripheral blood samples showed relatively rare disease-linked clones, and these clones were CD8+. Seven or eight highly homologous variants made up a TCR beta motif, and this motif appeared characteristic of ankylosing spondylitis blood. Disease-linked clones reportedly showed significant enrichment in matched ankylosing spondylitis synovial fluid.

The CDR3 is made up of 17 amino acids. Losses at the gene ends were 0 bases for V and 5 bases for J; bases not matched to a gene: 8. Germline V lookup: CDR1 LNHNV, CDR2 YYDKDF (reference sequence). This chain links TRBV15 with TRBJ1-5, with 9 bases matching TRBD1. Input material: blood, either unsorted or a sorted T cell fraction (not recorded which). The TCR was taken from a male donor with ankylosing spondylitis. Here the CDR3 DNA reads TGTGCCACCAGCAGAGATAGGGGGACAGGGCCTTATCAGCCCCAGCATTTT. Its translation: CATSRDRGTGPYQPQHF.